This T cell receptor (beta chain) appears in the sequencing data of a study of circulating CD8 cells and anti-PD-1 response in melanoma (dated by TCRdb to about 2020). Regarding the research as a whole: Nivolumab was administered to patients intravenously at 3 mg/kg every 2 weeks. Of the approximately 13 patients in the melanoma cohort, seven received anti-PD-1 as first-line therapy and six had prior targeted therapy or immunotherapy. Patients with complete or partial responses were counted as responders, while patients with stable or progressive disease (RECIST v1.1) were counted as non-responders. The TCR repertoire analysis included 11 melanoma patients, of whom 7 were non-responders and 4 were responders. PD-1 on on-treatment samples was detected using a biotinylated anti-human IgG4 antibody. Overall study outcomes, separate from this receptor: Because of limited material, replicates were generally not included when the experiments were performed. The cohort included both treatment-naive and previously treated patients, and the authors noted that this mix could influence results. Repertoires were found to be largely private between subsets, with under 7.5% of TRB clonotypes shared at M1, and the highest sharing was observed between DPOS and TIGIT. The published TCR repertoire comparisons used only baseline and M1 samples from a small cohort with few responders. Diversity was greatest in the DNEG repertoire, PD-1 and DPOS had similar and higher clonality, and TIGIT repertoires had the lowest diversity. Because tumor material was not accessible, tumor reactivity was instead assessed by peptide assays on expanded sorted subsets.

This clonotype is assessed as large (0.1 to 1%). The antigen it recognizes is unknown. Base qualities are not recorded, but no much larger clone differs from it by a single base. CDR1 and CDR2 (DFQATT, SNEGSKA) derive from the germline V gene (reference sequence). Ends trimmed: V by 3 bases, J by 4 bases; bases unmatched to a gene: 6. The CDR3 holds 14 amino acids from the cysteine to the phenylalanine. Here the CDR3 DNA is all that survives: 42 bases in frame from base 1. TCRdb lists the instrument as NextSeq 500. Starting from approximately 15 ng of total RNA, TCR libraries were made with the QIAseq Immune Repertoire RNA Library Kit, Human TCR Panel. TCR libraries were sequenced on an Illumina NextSeq with a Mid Output V2 kit, and asymmetric 261x41 paired-end reads were used. Each TCR library was diluted to about 3.8 nM, after which the TCR libraries were pooled, denatured and loaded at about 0.97 pM. As for the authors' bioinformatics: TCR FASTQ files were processed in the QIAGEN GeneGlobe Data Analysis Center, and downstream analysis was performed in R 3.5.2. Clonality was calculated as one minus the Shannon entropy normalized by the log of the number of unique productive sequences. For each subset, Fisher exact tests at 5% FDR were used to find TRA or TRB clonotypes whose abundance differed between baseline and M1. Differentially abundant clonotypes were grouped as emerging, expanding, contracting or non-expanding/contracting. Morisita's overlap index was used to measure how much repertoires overlapped between patients. TCRdb took the public reads, trimmed them with fastp at Q25, ran MiXCR for clone calling and kept in-frame beta chains. A single entry per CDR3 protein holds the most common genes and DNA from its merged rows. These V and J calls rely on TCRdb rather than the paper's analysis. The sample table holds roughly 940 distinct CDR3 sequences, of which around 7.5% were seen once. The top ten constitute 15% to 20% of the sample.

Using a BD FACSAria II cell sorter, four subsets defined by PD-1 and/or TIGIT were sorted from live CD3+CD8+TCRalphabeta+ cells. To characterize how relevant each subset is to anti-PD-1 therapy response, circulating CD8 T cells were sorted into four subsets based on PD-1 and TIGIT expression. Both TCR alpha and TCR beta chains were sequenced from each sorted CD8 T-cell subset. Peripheral blood was collected at three points: before the first anti-PD-1 injection, after two injections and after four injections. PBMCs were isolated immediately by Ficoll gradient centrifugation. Until use, PBMCs were cryopreserved in liquid nitrogen in RPMI containing about 22% FCS and around 10% DMSO. After thawing, PBMCs were stained with a viability dye and with antibodies against CD3, CD8alpha, TCRalphabeta, PD-1 and TIGIT. The RNeasy Kit was used to extract total RNA, and all samples had a RIN greater than 7.

The clonotype was recovered from a human donor with melanoma. The sequencing here drew on CD8+ T cells from PBMCs, taken at baseline or after one month of anti-PD-1 therapy (not recorded which). Recombination joined TRBV20-1 with TRBJ1-2; 9 bases in the middle match TRBD1. The CDR3 protein is CSASGTGFGYGYTF. The nucleotide sequence is TGCAGTGCTAGTGGGACAGGGTTCGGCTATGGCTACACCTTC.